This T cell receptor beta chain was retrieved from a study of identical twins. Unique molecular identifiers were present on cDNA, and template switching added a universal primer site. One entry per CDR3 protein results from TCRdb running MiXCR on the 5' RACE reads. The sample records 1.5 million to 2 million distinct CDR3 sequences, about 32% being singletons. General study points: Shared out-of-frame alpha sequences (those common to twins) showed excess low generation probability. Whereas memory repertoires showed no such difference, abundant cord blood beta clonotypes carried fewer insertions. It was out-of-frame TCR alpha sharing in monozygotic twins that models underestimated.

In regard to this clonotype: Antigen unknown. A much larger clone sits a single nucleotide away, making a read error possible.

In germline, CDR1 is MNHEY, CDR2 SMNVEV (reference sequence). This CDR3 comprises 15 residues. The chain combines TRBV27 with TRBJ2-1; D might be TRBD2 (6 bases). The J call is in doubt because the DNA end fits TRBJ2-7 better. The origin of this receptor is a newborn girl in good health. Sequences were obtained from cord blood. The CDR3 DNA is TGTGCCAGCAGTTGGGACGGGGGAATTTCTTACGAGCAGTACTTC. It is translated as CASSWDGGISYEQYF.